This T cell receptor beta chain was recovered during a study of metastatic and nonmetastatic thyroid tumors. Study-level background: Malignant thyroid and benign thyroid patients provided blood and tumor or nodule tissue whose repertoires were compared.

Thyroid surgery was preceded by no treatment in any patient. Regarding the study as a whole: It was reportedly found that TCR beta diversity was significantly higher in malignant thyroid tumors than in benign nodules, a difference seen in both blood and tumor samples.

The CDR3 extends over 13 amino acids. With 5 bases removed from V and 7 bases from J, the gap between germline ends came to 11 bases. In germline, CDR1 is SGHNT, CDR2 YENEEA. Regarding this clone: Its target is unknown.

How the authors handled the data: To classify distant metastasis in papillary thyroid cancer, a model was built from CDR3 differences across clinicopathological groups. With MiXCR, TCRdb called clones anew from the PCR reads. The V and J calls and clone size come from TCRdb's table, not from the authors' own analysis. The data show about 9,400 clones, roughly 30% seen once. The V gene is TRBV11-3, the J gene TRBJ2-2, with D unclear. This receptor was identified in a female donor with papillary thyroid cancer or a benign thyroid nodule (not recorded which). Some clones in this sample may be carry-over from other donors' samples. Sequencing was performed on adjacent normal tissue. CDR3 loop: CASSARLGGELFF. DNA for the CDR3: TGTGCCAGCAGCGCACGACTCGGCGGGGAGCTGTTTTTT.